These T cell receptor beta chains were read from a single sample in a study of PD-1 blockade in classical Hodgkin lymphoma. Produced via immunoSEQ multiplex PCR; TCRdb's table is partial and in-frame only. The table has about 40,000 clones, 87% seen once. The sequencing here drew on peripheral blood mononuclear cells (PBMCs), taken at baseline. The source is a human donor with classical Hodgkin lymphoma. The CDR3 runs from the conserved cysteine through the conserved F or W. A D gene is named only where the DNA matches it firmly. Only some rows state a clone size, as once, few, many or a class for expanded clones.

NA	TRBV18	TRBJ1-1	NA	CASSRTITEAFF	TGTGCCAGCTCAAGGACTATCACTGAAGCTTTCTTT
NA	TRBV28	TRBJ2-1	TRBD2	CASSRPGTSGNEQFF	TGTGCCAGCAGCCGCCCCGGGACTAGCGGCAATGAGCAGTTCTTC
once	TRBV27	TRBJ1-1	NA	CASSDARGPRRNTEAFF	TGTGCCAGCAGTGATGCGCGGGGACCGAGGAGGAACACTGAAGCTTTCTTT
NA	TRBV15	TRBJ1-2	NA	CATSRDLQGLGYGYTF	TGTGCCACCAGCAGAGATTTACAGGGTTTAGGCTATGGCTACACCTTC
NA	TRBV7-9	TRBJ2-7	TRBD2	CASSTTSGIYEQYF	TGTGCCAGCAGCACGACTAGCGGGATATACGAGCAGTACTTC
NA	TRBV4-3	TRBJ2-2	TRBD2	CASSQELAGLLGELFF	TGCGCCAGCAGCCAAGAACTAGCGGGCCTGCTCGGGGAGCTGTTTTTT
NA	TRBV11-1	TRBJ2-7	NA	CASSAIWPLTGEQYF	TGTGCCAGCAGCGCGATATGGCCCCTTACCGGCGAGCAGTACTTC
NA	TRBV2	TRBJ1-3	TRBD1	CASSGTGFGNTIYF	TGTGCCAGCAGTGGGACAGGGTTTGGAAACACCATATATTTT
once	TRBV2	TRBJ2-5	NA	CASSERGVPSQETQYF	TGTGCCAGCAGTGAACGGGGAGTCCCCTCCCAAGAGACCCAGTACTTC
NA	TRBV5-1	TRBJ1-5	TRBD1	CASSTGQGFNQPQHF	TGCGCCAGCAGCACGGGACAGGGTTTCAATCAGCCCCAGCATTTT
NA	TRBV12-5	TRBJ1-5	TRBD1	CASGLVPRWSVQDRGHGQPQHF	TGTGCTAGTGGTTTGGTACCAAGATGGTCAGTTCAGGACAGGGGTCATGGTCAGCCCCAGCATTTT
NA	TRBV2	TRBJ2-7	NA	CASSEDVAISYEQYF	TGTGCCAGCAGTGAGGATGTCGCGATCTCCTACGAGCAGTACTTC
NA	TRBV5-4	TRBJ1-2	NA	CASSFTDLSYGYTF	TGTGCCAGCAGCTTCACCGATTTGAGCTATGGCTACACCTTC
NA	TRBV10-3	TRBJ2-7	NA	CAISDTEYEQYF	TGTGCCATCAGTGATACGGAATACGAGCAGTACTTC
NA	TRBV5-6	TRBJ2-1	NA	CASSLTPISYNEQFF	TGTGCCAGCAGCTTAACCCCAATCTCCTACAATGAGCAGTTCTTC
NA	TRBV18	TRBJ2-7	NA	CASSQAGTNLEQYF	TGTGCCAGCTCACAAGCCGGGACGAACCTCGAGCAGTACTTC
NA	TRBV7-9	TRBJ2-7	NA	CASSFTAVGGYEQYF	TGTGCCAGCAGCTTTACAGCAGTGGGTGGTTACGAGCAGTACTTC
NA	TRBV19	TRBJ1-5	NA	CASSKGTGPTNQPQHF	TGTGCCAGTAGTAAGGGAACAGGTCCTACAAATCAGCCCCAGCATTTT
NA	TRBV15	TRBJ1-2	NA	CATSRERDGYTF	TGTGCCACCAGCAGAGAAAGGGATGGCTACACCTTC
NA	TRBV7-8	TRBJ1-2	NA	CASSLGVYGYTF	TGTGCCAGCAGCCTAGGGGTCTATGGCTACACCTTC
NA	TRBV5-5	TRBJ2-1	TRBD1	CASSFSSGQGGNEQFF	TGTGCCAGCAGCTTCTCCTCGGGACAGGGGGGCAATGAGCAGTTCTTC
once	TRBV19	TRBJ2-2	TRBD2	CASSAPRGVRHGELFF	TGTGCCAGTAGTGCCCCCCGGGGGGTGCGGCACGGGGAGCTGTTTTTT
NA	TRBV11-2	TRBJ1-1	TRBD1	CASSSGTGGLNTEAFF	TGTGCCAGCAGCTCAGGGACAGGGGGACTGAACACTGAAGCTTTCTTT
NA	TRBV6-6	TRBJ1-2	NA	CASSDDHYGYTF	TGTGCCAGCAGTGACGACCACTATGGCTACACCTTC
NA	TRBV14	TRBJ2-5	NA	CASSRWARNQETQYF	TGTGCCAGCAGCAGGTGGGCGAGAAACCAAGAGACCCAGTACTTC
NA	TRBV15	TRBJ2-3	NA	CATSGGDYSPAYF	TGTGCCACCAGCGGGGGAGACTACTCCCCGGCGTATTTT
NA	TRBV6-5	TRBJ1-1	NA	CASRSGARSNTEAFF	TGTGCCAGCAGAAGTGGGGCAAGATCGAACACTGAAGCTTTCTTT
NA	TRBV6-1	TRBJ2-7	TRBD1	CALTGTYEQYF	TGTGCTTTGACAGGGACCTACGAGCAGTACTTC
NA	TRBV12-5	TRBJ2-2	NA	CASGFGTGELFF	TGTGCTAGTGGTTTTGGCACCGGGGAGCTGTTTTTT
NA	TRBV6-1	TRBJ1-1	TRBD1	CASPIGGQMNTEAFF	TGTGCCAGCCCGATCGGGGGACAGATGAACACTGAAGCTTTCTTT
few	TRBV6-6	TRBJ2-2	NA	CASSYSLGNTGELFF	TGTGCCAGCAGTTACTCGTTGGGGAACACCGGGGAGCTGTTTTTT